The 22 T cell receptor beta chains reported below all come from one sample, sequenced in a study of beta chain features in type 1 diabetes. The whole isolated RNA underwent reverse transcription, so sequencing captured expressed TCRB transcripts. Method: immunoSEQ multiplex PCR; TCRdb's copy keeps in-frame clones and lacks some. This sample carries around 500,000 clones, about 10% of them seen once, and the ten largest clones take more than 0.045%. The source material was naive CD4+ T cells from blood. These receptors were taken from a woman aged 18-29 years in good health.

This clone came up once. The chain couples TRBV4-3 to TRBJ2-7; D gene ambiguous. V was trimmed by 4 bases and J by 3 bases, leaving 13 bases between them. This CDR3 comprises 14 residues. Looked up from germline, CDR1 is LGHNA and CDR2 is YSLEER. Here the CDR3 reads CASSPDLGGYEQYF. CDR3 in DNA: TGCGCCAGCAGCCCCGATCTTGGCGGCTACGAGCAGTACTTC.

Only a few counts were recorded for this clone. CDR3 amino acids: CASSFGQGETQYF. For the CDR3, the DNA is TGTGCCAGCAGCTTCGGACAGGGGGAGACCCAGTACTTC. The V and J genes are TRBV7-2 and TRBJ2-5; the match to TRBD1 covers 9 bases. Germline values: CDR1 SGHTA, CDR2 FQGNSA. This CDR3 spans 13 amino acids. The V and J ends lost 3 bases and 5 bases, in that order; junction bases with no gene match: 1.

This sequence joins TRBV6-6 and TRBJ1-1; TRBD1 might be the D (5 bases). V was pared by 2 bases and J by 5 bases, with 9 bases between. Germline-derived CDR1 and CDR2 are MNHNY and SVGAGI (reference sequence). This CDR3 region has 13 residues. CDR3 residues: CASSYQGMTEAFF. The CDR3 DNA reads as TGTGCCAGCAGTTACCAGGGAATGACTGAAGCTTTCTTT.

The rearrangement joins TRBV18 to TRBJ2-7; TRBD2 agrees at 7 bases. Germline assignment: CDR1 KGHSH and CDR2 LQKENI. The CDR3 has 16 amino acids. J gave up 1 base and V 2 bases, and 8 bases lay outside the gene matches. The CDR3 reads CASSPSGTLGSYEQYF. The CDR3, as DNA: TGTGCCAGCTCACCAAGCGGGACTTTGGGATCCTACGAGCAGTACTTC.

This clone was seen more than once but under ten times. The V and J genes are TRBV30 and TRBJ1-2; D is unresolved. V dropped 4 bases and J dropped 2 bases, with 11 bases sitting between them. The CDR3 length is 13 residues. The germline V gene has CDR1 GTSNPN and CDR2 SVGIG (reference sequence). The CDR3 region is CAWTRRVNYGYTF. For the CDR3, the DNA is TGTGCCTGGACTCGACGGGTGAACTATGGCTACACCTTC.

In its sample, this clone was seen a few times. The V call is TRBV18, the J call TRBJ2-7; D is ambiguous. V was pared by 0 bases and J by 6 bases, with 6 bases between. The germline CDR1 and CDR2 sequences are KGHSH and LQKENI. The CDR3 contains 12 residues. CDR3 in amino acids: CASSPPGPEQYF. CDR3 DNA sequence: TGTGCCAGCTCACCACCGGGTCCCGAGCAGTACTTC.

The chain couples TRBV29-1 to TRBJ2-1; TRBD1 or TRBD2 may be the D gene (6 bases each). This CDR3 spans 14 amino acids. With 4 bases removed from V and 3 bases from J, the gap between germline ends came to 13 bases. Germline values: CDR1 SQVTM, CDR2 ANQGSEA. The CDR3 sequence: CSVVRQDYYNEQFF. DNA for the CDR3: TGCAGCGTTGTTCGACAGGACTACTACAATGAGCAGTTCTTC.

The chain joins TRBV4-2 to TRBJ2-3; 9 bases align to TRBD1. CDR1 LGHNA and CDR2 YNFKEQ come from the germline V gene. CDR3 length: 15 amino acids. The V gene end was trimmed by 3 bases and the J gene end by 6 bases; junction bases not matched to a gene: 7. CDR3: CASSHGDRVKDTQYF. The DNA of the CDR3 is TGTGCCAGCAGCCACGGGGACAGGGTTAAGGATACGCAGTATTTT.

The chain links TRBV2 to TRBJ2-1, with D maybe TRBD1 (6 bases). Looked up from germline, CDR1 is SNHLY and CDR2 is FYNNEI. With 1 base removed from V and 8 bases from J, the gap between germline ends came to 18 bases. The CDR3 contains 16 residues. The CDR3 loop reads CASSEEAGQKGDEQFF. In nucleotides, the CDR3 is TGTGCCAGCAGTGAAGAGGCGGGCCAGAAGGGGGATGAGCAGTTCTTC.

The J gene is TRBJ2-1, the V gene TRBV19; D possibly corresponds to TRBD1 (5 bases). V was pared by 1 base and J by 3 bases, with 19 bases between. The V gene's germline CDR1 is LNHDA and CDR2 SQIVND (reference sequence). There are 18 residues in the CDR3. CDR3 region: CASSIALGRVLLYNEQFF. The CDR3 nucleotides read TGTGCCAGTAGTATAGCCCTAGGCAGGGTCCTACTCTACAATGAGCAGTTCTTC. Filled out from reference TRBV19 and TRBJ2-1, the complete variable domain reads DGGITQSPKYLFRKEGQNVTLSCEQNLNHDAMYWYRQDPGQGLRLIYYSQIVNDFQKGDIAEGYSVSREKKESFPLTVTSAQKNPTAFYLCASSIALGRVLLYNEQFFGPGTRLTVL.

This clone was seen only a few times. The chain uses TRBV7-9 and TRBJ2-5; D might be TRBD1 or TRBD2, each matching 5 bases. Trimming took off 4 bases at V and 5 bases at J, with 8 bases between the two ends. The germline V gene has CDR1 SEHNR and CDR2 FQNEAQ (reference sequence). The CDR3 covers 12 residues. The CDR3 nucleotides are TGTGCCAGCAGCTCGTGGGGGGAGACCCAGTACTTC. Translated, it gives CASSSWGETQYF.

A few counts support this clone. The V and J genes are TRBV4-3 and TRBJ2-3; 8 bases match TRBD2. Germline V gives CDR1 LGHNA, CDR2 YSLEER. There are 16 residues in the CDR3. The V and J ends lost 4 bases and 2 bases, in that order; junction bases with no gene match: 8. The DNA of the CDR3 is TGCGCCAGCAGCCCCGTAGCGGGGAGGGTCACAGATACGCAGTATTTT. Amino acid sequence: CASSPVAGRVTDTQYF.

This clone was detected only a few times. The chain is built from TRBV4-3 and TRBJ2-7; possible D gene TRBD2, 6 bases. There are 16 residues in the CDR3. The V end lost 0 bases, the J end lost 0 bases, and 12 bases lay between the germline ends. CDR1 and CDR2 from the germline V gene are LGHNA and YSLEER. The DNA of the CDR3 is TGCGCCAGCAGCCAAGAGTCGGGAGTCAGCTCCTACGAGCAGTACTTC. This encodes CASSQESGVSSYEQYF.

Notes on this clone: Other DNA sequences in this sample translate to the same CDR3. The genes are TRBV23-1 and TRBJ2-7, with TRBD1 matching over 10 bases. TRBV23-1 is marked as an open reading frame, function uncertain. The CDR3 length is 17 residues. Trimming took 6 bases from V and 1 from J; bases not matched to a gene: 12. CDR3 sequence reads: CASRLRDDRGRSYEQYV. Here the CDR3 DNA reads TGCGCCAGCAGACTCCGGGATGACAGGGGGCGGTCCTACGAGCAGTACGTC.

This clone has a handful of counts. CDR3 in amino acids: CATSITGTGQQYV. The CDR3 nucleotides are TGTGCCACCAGCATCACCGGGACAGGGCAGCAGTACGTC. This chain uses TRBV15 with TRBJ2-7; 9 nucleotides match TRBD1. The V gene end was trimmed by 4 bases and the J gene end by 8 bases; junction bases not matched to a gene: 6. The V gene's germline CDR1 is LNHNV and CDR2 YYDKDF (reference sequence). The CDR3 totals 13 residues.

The genes are TRBV5-6 and TRBJ2-1, with D hard to call. Per germline, CDR1 SGHDT and CDR2 YYEEEE. The CDR3 runs 14 residues. V was trimmed by 0 bases and J by 3 bases, leaving 7 bases between them. The chain's CDR3 is CASSLVSGYNEQFF. CDR3 nucleotides: TGTGCCAGCAGCTTGGTCTCCGGCTACAATGAGCAGTTCTTC.

This clone was found a few times. The chain joins TRBV14 to TRBJ1-2; 8 bases fit TRBD1. The CDR3 has 15 residues. CDR1 and CDR2 (germline): SGHDN, FVKESK. J gave up 6 bases and V 3 bases, and 9 bases lay outside the gene matches. The CDR3 sequence: CASSHLPRTGNGYTF. CDR3 nucleotide sequence: TGTGCCAGCAGCCACCTCCCAAGGACAGGGAATGGCTACACCTTC.

The rearrangement joins TRBV18 to TRBJ2-5, with unresolved D. The CDR3 loop spans 14 amino acids. Germline values: CDR1 KGHSH, CDR2 LQKENI. V was trimmed by 0 bases and J by 3 bases, leaving 8 bases between them. CDR3 sequence: CASSPPTAEETQYF. The CDR3 DNA is TGTGCCAGCTCACCACCGACGGCCGAAGAGACCCAGTACTTC.

In its sample, this clone was seen a few times. The V call is TRBV29-1, the J call TRBJ1-2; D gene ambiguous. Germline-derived CDR1 and CDR2 are SQVTM and ANQGSEA. This CDR3 has 13 residues. V lost 7 bases, J lost 2 bases, and 14 bases lay in between. CDR3 loop: CSETLLGNYGYTF. CDR3 coding DNA: TGCAGCGAGACCCTCTTAGGAAACTATGGCTACACCTTC.

In its sample, this clone was seen a few times. J is TRBJ1-2 and V is TRBV18, with D perhaps TRBD1 (5 bases). The germline V gene encodes CDR1 KGHSH and CDR2 LQKENI. This CDR3 region has 14 residues. V was shortened by 8 bases and J by 4 bases, with 17 bases between the two germline ends. CDR3 loop: CASAPLRETYGYTF. CDR3 DNA sequence: TGTGCCAGCGCGCCACTCAGGGAAACCTATGGCTACACCTTC.

This chain joins TRBV10-3 and TRBJ2-3; D is possibly TRBD2 (5 bases). The CDR3 has 13 residues. With 4 bases removed from V and 3 bases from J, the gap between germline ends came to 8 bases. CDR1 is ENHRY and CDR2 is SYGVKD in the germline V gene. DNA for the CDR3: TGTGCCATCAGTGCGAGGGAGACAGATACGCAGTATTTT. Protein product: CAISARETDTQYF.

This clone was counted between two and nine times. The V and J genes are TRBV9 and TRBJ2-5, with TRBD2 identical over 14 bases. The CDR3 loop spans 15 amino acids. V gave up 4 bases and J gave up 5 bases; unmatched junction bases: 4. CDR1 SGDLS and CDR2 YYNGEE come from the germline V gene. The CDR3 loop reads CASSWGTSGSETQYF. For the CDR3, the DNA is TGTGCCAGCAGCTGGGGGACTAGCGGGAGTGAGACCCAGTACTTC.